The 15 T cell receptor beta chains given below trace back to one sample, sequenced in a study of blood T cell repertoires in COVID-19. Profiled with immunoSEQ multiplex PCR; TCRdb holds only in-frame clones, not every one. The sample has about 220,000 clones; around four fifths are singletons. The sequencing input was peripheral blood. These receptors were taken from a woman aged 55-75 years who had recovered from COVID-19.

The V call is TRBV12-5, the J call TRBJ1-5, with 8 bases lining up with TRBD1. Trimming cost V 7 bases and J 7 bases; bases outside gene matches: 21. CDR3 length: 18 residues. Germline V gene sequence: CDR1 LGHNT, CDR2 FRNRAP. This chain's CDR3 is CASDGDRGVGWILQPQHF. CDR3 coding DNA: TGTGCTAGTGACGGTGACAGGGGAGTGGGGTGGATCCTGCAGCCCCAGCATTTT.

The sample holds a few counts of this clone. The rearrangement joins TRBV10-2 to TRBJ2-1; D unresolved. This CDR3 comprises 11 residues. CDR1 and CDR2 (germline): WSHSY, SAAADI. Trimming took 5 bases from V and 6 from J, leaving 5 bases between them. CDR3 coding DNA: TGCGCCAGCAGTCGGGTCAATGAGCAGTTCTTC. Amino acid sequence: CASSRVNEQFF.

This sequence joins TRBV2 and TRBJ1-5; 7 bases agree with TRBD1. V shed 5 bases and J 6 bases; nucleotides not matched to a gene: 7. Germline V gene data show CDR1 as SNHLY and CDR2 as FYNNEI. This CDR3 is built from 14 residues. CDR3 sequence: CASSILTGLQPQHF. CDR3 nucleotides: TGTGCCAGCAGTATATTGACAGGGCTTCAGCCCCAGCATTTT.

The V call is TRBV5-6, the J call TRBJ2-2, with D possibly being TRBD2 (6 bases). The germline gives CDR1 SGHDT, CDR2 YYEEEE. There are 15 residues in the CDR3. V lost 3 bases and J 2 bases, leaving 11 bases between the germline ends. The CDR3 reads CASSSPGENTGELFF. CDR3 bases: TGTGCCAGCAGCTCCCCGGGGGAAAACACCGGGGAGCTGTTTTTT.

The rearrangement links TRBV9 to TRBJ2-3, with D perhaps TRBD1 (6 bases). Trimming removed 0 bases at V and 3 bases at J, with 14 bases between. The V gene's germline CDR1 is SGDLS and CDR2 YYNGEE. The CDR3 is 16 residues long. The CDR3 loop reads CASSVVRGGLTDTQYF. The CDR3 bases are TGTGCCAGCAGCGTAGTAAGAGGGGGTCTGACAGATACGCAGTATTTT.

The table lists this clone with a count of one. The chain joins TRBV5-1 to TRBJ1-5; 8 bases are shared with TRBD1. CDR3 length: 15 amino acids. Looked up from germline, CDR1 is SGHRS and CDR2 is YFSETQ. V shed 2 bases, J shed 4 bases, and the junction held 5 bases outside the gene matches. The CDR3 loop is CASSFGTGPNQPQHF. CDR3 in DNA: TGCGCCAGCAGCTTCGGGACAGGTCCTAATCAGCCCCAGCATTTT.

V usage is TRBV3-1 (or the pseudogene TRBV3-2) and J usage is TRBJ2-1; no clear D gene. The CDR3 runs to 16 residues. Germline V CDR1 and CDR2: LGHDT, YNNKEL (reference sequence). V was cut by 0 bases and J by 12 bases, with 21 bases left in between. CDR3 sequence: CASSQDKAVGLKRQFF. The CDR3 DNA follows: TGTGCCAGCAGCCAAGATAAGGCGGTAGGCCTCAAAAGGCAGTTCTTC.

This sequence joins TRBV9 and TRBJ2-2, with TRBD2 matching over 9 bases. The CDR3 runs 15 residues. Germline lookup yields CDR1 SGDLS and CDR2 YYNGEE. V lost 0 bases, J lost 3 bases, and 0 bases stayed unmatched. The CDR3 region is CASSVVAGDTGELFF. The CDR3 DNA reads TGTGCCAGCAGCGTAGTAGCGGGGGACACCGGGGAGCTGTTTTTT.

The J gene is TRBJ1-6, the V gene TRBV18, with D maybe TRBD1 (6 bases). The germline CDR1 and CDR2 sequences are KGHSH and LQKENI. CDR3 length: 16 amino acids. V lost 5 bases and J lost 0, with 11 bases in between. In nucleotides, the CDR3 is TGTGCCAGCTCAACCCGACAGGACTCCTATAATTCACCCCTCCACTTT. Protein product: CASSTRQDSYNSPLHF. Combining the CDR3 with reference TRBV18 and TRBJ1-6 gives the whole variable domain NAGVMQNPRHLVRRRGQEARLRCSPMKGHSHVYWYRQLPEEGLKFMVYLQKENIIDESGMPKERFSAEFPKEGPSILRIQQVVRGDSAAYFCASSTRQDSYNSPLHFGNGTRLTVT.

The rearrangement uses TRBV15 and TRBJ2-1; 10 nucleotides line up with TRBD2. The CDR3 extends over 16 amino acids. The J segment lost 4 bases and the V segment lost 4 bases, leaving 7 bases of the junction unmatched. The germline V gene has CDR1 LNHNV and CDR2 YYDKDF (reference sequence). In nucleotides, the CDR3 is TGTGCCACCAGCACCGTACTAGCGGGGATTTACAATGAGCAGTTCTTC. Protein sequence: CATSTVLAGIYNEQFF.

The V call is TRBV19, the J call TRBJ2-7, with D possibly matching TRBD1 (6 bases). CDR1 is LNHDA and CDR2 is SQIVND in the germline V gene (reference sequence). The V gene lost 3 bases and the J gene lost 5 bases, with 11 bases spanning the gap. The CDR3 sequence is 13 residues long. The CDR3 sequence: CASSIGEGDEQYF. The CDR3 DNA sequence: TGTGCCAGTAGTATTGGTGAGGGGGACGAGCAGTACTTC.

The chain uses TRBV12-5 and TRBJ2-1; D is possibly TRBD2 (6 bases). The V and J ends lost 2 bases and 9 bases respectively, with 17 bases between them. The CDR3 contains 15 residues. The germline CDR1 and CDR2 sequences are LGHNT and FRNRAP. The CDR3 protein is CASGLNGGAIGEQFF. CDR3 sequence (DNA): TGTGCTAGTGGTTTGAACGGGGGAGCGATAGGTGAGCAGTTCTTC.

This clone came up a few times. CDR3 nucleotides: TGCGCCAGCAGCCAAGAAATAGCGGGGGGCGAAAACACCGGGGAGCTGTTTTTT. Its translation is CASSQEIAGGENTGELFF. V usage is TRBV4-1 and J usage is TRBJ2-2, with 10 bases aligning to TRBD2. This CDR3 comprises 18 residues. V trimming: 0 bases; J trimming: 2 bases; junction bases outside the gene matches: 6. Germline CDR1 reads MGHRA; CDR2 reads YSYEKL.

This clone was observed a handful of times. The chain is built from TRBV2 and TRBJ2-1; D is uncertain. The CDR3 consists of 13 residues. The V gene's germline CDR1 is SNHLY and CDR2 FYNNEI. Trimming removed 6 bases from V and 5 bases from J, with 11 bases in between. In nucleotides, the CDR3 is TGTGCCAGCAGCGCCCTATCGAACAATGAGCAGTTCTTC. It codes for CASSALSNNEQFF. Full variable domain (remainder filled in from reference TRBV2 and TRBJ2-1): EPEVTQTPSHQVTQMGQEVILRCVPISNHLYFYWYRQILGQKVEFLVSFYNNEISEKSEIFDDQFSVERPDGSNFTLKIRSTKLEDSAMYFCASSALSNNEQFFGPGTRLTVL.

The genes are TRBV10-3 and TRBJ2-1; 7 bases line up with TRBD2. Per the germline V gene, CDR1 is ENHRY and CDR2 is SYGVKD. CDR3 size: 17 residues. V shed 6 bases and J 0 bases; nucleotides not matched to a gene: 11. In DNA form, the CDR3 reads TGTGCCATCAGGGCCGGCGGGGGTTCGAGCTCCTACAATGAGCAGTTCTTC. Encoded protein: CAIRAGGGSSSYNEQFF.